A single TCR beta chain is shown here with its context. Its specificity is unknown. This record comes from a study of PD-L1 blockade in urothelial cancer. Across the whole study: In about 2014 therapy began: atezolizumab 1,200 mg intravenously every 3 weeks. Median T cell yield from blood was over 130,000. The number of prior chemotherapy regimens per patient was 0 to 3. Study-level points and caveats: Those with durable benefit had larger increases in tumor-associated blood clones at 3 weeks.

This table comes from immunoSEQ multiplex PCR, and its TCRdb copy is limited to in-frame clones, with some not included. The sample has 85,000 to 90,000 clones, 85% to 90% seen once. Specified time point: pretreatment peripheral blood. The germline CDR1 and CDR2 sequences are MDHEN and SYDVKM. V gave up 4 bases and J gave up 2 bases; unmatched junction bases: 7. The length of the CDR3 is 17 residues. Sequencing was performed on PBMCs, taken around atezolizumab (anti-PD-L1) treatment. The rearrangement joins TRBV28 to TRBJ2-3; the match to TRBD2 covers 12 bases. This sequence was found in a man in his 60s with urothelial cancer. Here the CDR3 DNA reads TGTGCCAGCAGTTGGGGGACTAGCGGGCAAAACACAGATACGCAGTATTTT. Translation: CASSWGTSGQNTDTQYF.